This T cell receptor beta chain was sequenced during a study of shared clonotypes between healthy human individuals. General study points: Naive CD4 clonotypes were shared across a few donors at approximately 5.3%.

Trimming took 3 bases from V and 0 from J, leaving 8 bases between them. The CDR3 spans 14 residues. Per germline, CDR1 GTSNPN and CDR2 SVGIG (reference sequence). Splitting the CD4+ cells yielded a CD45RA+ naive subset and a CD45RA-negative memory subset. In regard to this clone: The antigen remains undetermined.

Execution of the assay was at deep level. Original data processing: ImmunoSEQ output lacked quality scores and full-length reads, limiting matched filtering. Here immunoSEQ multiplex PCR was the method, and the copy in TCRdb shows in-frame clones only, minus some. From that table come the V and J calls and clone size; the DNA was used to work out D and trimming. The profile shows just over 2,000,000 clones, 85% to 95% of them singletons. This TCR was recovered from a man in his late teens or twenties in good health. The rearrangement uses TRBV30 and TRBJ2-2, with D possibly called TRBD1 or TRBD2 (5 bases each). Sequencing was carried out using naive CD4+ T cells sorted from blood. Subset specified: CD45RA+ positively selected. The CDR3 nucleotides read TGTGCCTGGAGAGGGGACGCGAACACCGGGGAGCTGTTTTTT. Amino acids: CAWRGDANTGELFF.